This T cell receptor beta chain was found in a study of PD-L1 blockade in urothelial cancer. Points on this clone: Its antigen remains unidentified.

Libraries were prepared by immunoSEQ multiplex PCR; TCRdb keeps only in-frame clonotypes and omits some of them. In the table there are fewer than 40,000 clones, approximately 89% of which are singletons. Regarding the study as a whole: Pretreatment TCR clonality in blood, when below the median, was predictive of better survival.

Germline loops: CDR1 LNHDA, CDR2 SQIVND (reference sequence). The CDR3 is made up of 17 amino acids. J was trimmed by 4 bases and V by 3 bases; bases with no gene match: 14. As for time point: pretreatment peripheral blood. The patients' disease, urothelial carcinoma, was locally advanced or metastatic. The gene calls are TRBV19 and TRBJ1-2; 7 positions agree with TRBD1. The specimen was PBMCs, collected around atezolizumab (anti-PD-L1) treatment. This TCR came from a woman between 55 and 75 years old with urothelial cancer. CDR3 sequence: CASSMGRGERGAYGYTF. The CDR3 coding sequence is TGTGCCAGTAGTATGGGCAGGGGGGAAAGGGGAGCCTATGGCTACACCTTC.